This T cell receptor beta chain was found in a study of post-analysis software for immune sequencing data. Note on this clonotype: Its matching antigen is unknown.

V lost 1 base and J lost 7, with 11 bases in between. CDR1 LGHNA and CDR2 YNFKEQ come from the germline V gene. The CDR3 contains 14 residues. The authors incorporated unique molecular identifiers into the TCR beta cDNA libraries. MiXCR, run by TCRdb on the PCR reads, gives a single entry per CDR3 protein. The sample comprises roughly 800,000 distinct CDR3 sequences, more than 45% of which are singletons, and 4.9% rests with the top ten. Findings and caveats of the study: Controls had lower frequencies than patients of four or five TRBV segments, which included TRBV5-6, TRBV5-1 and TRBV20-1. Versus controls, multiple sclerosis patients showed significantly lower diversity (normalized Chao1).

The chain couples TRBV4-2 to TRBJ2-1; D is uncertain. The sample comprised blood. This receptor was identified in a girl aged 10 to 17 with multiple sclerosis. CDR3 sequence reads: CASSQGGDGNEQFF. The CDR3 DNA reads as TGTGCCAGCAGCCAAGGAGGTGATGGAAATGAGCAGTTCTTC.